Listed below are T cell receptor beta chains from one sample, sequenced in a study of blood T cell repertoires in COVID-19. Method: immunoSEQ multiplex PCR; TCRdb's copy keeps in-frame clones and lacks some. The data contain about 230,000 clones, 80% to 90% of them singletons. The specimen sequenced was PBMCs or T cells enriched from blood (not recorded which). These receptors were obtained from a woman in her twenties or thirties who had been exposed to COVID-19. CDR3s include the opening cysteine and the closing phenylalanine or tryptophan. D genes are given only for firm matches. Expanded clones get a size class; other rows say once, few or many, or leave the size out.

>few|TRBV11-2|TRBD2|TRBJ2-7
CASSWTSGPYEQYF
TGTGCCAGCAGCTGGACTAGCGGACCCTACGAGCAGTACTTC
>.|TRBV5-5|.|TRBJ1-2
CASSLPDYGYTF
TGTGCCAGCAGCTTGCCAGACTATGGCTACACCTTC
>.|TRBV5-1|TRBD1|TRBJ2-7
CASSLDRGYEQYF
TGCGCCAGCAGCTTGGACAGGGGCTACGAGCAGTACTTC
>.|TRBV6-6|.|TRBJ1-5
CASSYSEGRSNQPQHF
TGTGCCAGCAGTTACTCCGAGGGCAGAAGCAATCAGCCCCAGCATTTT
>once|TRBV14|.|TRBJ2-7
CASSRGLLQGLNEQYF
TGTGCCAGCAGCCGGGGCTTACTACAGGGCCTGAACGAGCAGTACTTC
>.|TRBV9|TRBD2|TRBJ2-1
CASSVGAGVYNEQFF
TGTGCCAGCAGCGTAGGGGCGGGAGTTTACAATGAGCAGTTCTTC
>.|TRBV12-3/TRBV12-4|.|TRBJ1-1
CASTRREVTEAFF
TGTGCCAGCACCCGCCGGGAAGTGACTGAAGCTTTCTTT
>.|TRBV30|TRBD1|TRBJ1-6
CAWSPQGNSPLHF
TGTGCCTGGAGCCCACAGGGGAATTCACCCCTCCACTTT
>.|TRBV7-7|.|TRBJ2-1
CASSLSERLNEQFF
TGTGCTAGCAGCTTAAGCGAGAGGTTGAATGAGCAGTTCTTC
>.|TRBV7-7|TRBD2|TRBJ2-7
CASSPRLAGSYEQYF
TGTGCCAGCAGCCCTCGACTAGCGGGGTCCTACGAGCAGTACTTC
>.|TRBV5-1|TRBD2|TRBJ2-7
CASSFLAGVAYEQYF
TGCGCCAGCAGCTTCCTAGCGGGAGTTGCCTACGAGCAGTACTTC
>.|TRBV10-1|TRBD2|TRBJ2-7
CASSGTSRHEQYF
TGCGCCAGCTCCGGGACTAGCCGTCACGAGCAGTACTTC
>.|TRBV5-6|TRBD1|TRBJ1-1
CASRDRADTEAFF
TGTGCCAGCCGGGACAGGGCTGACACTGAAGCTTTCTTT
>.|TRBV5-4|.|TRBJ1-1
CASSLQGWNTEAFF
TGTGCCAGCAGCTTACAGGGTTGGAACACTGAAGCTTTCTTT
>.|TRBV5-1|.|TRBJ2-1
CASSSGNYNEQFF
TGCGCCAGCAGCTCCGGGAACTACAATGAGCAGTTCTTC
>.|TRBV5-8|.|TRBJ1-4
CASRGRVNEKLFF
TGTGCCAGCAGAGGGAGGGTTAATGAAAAACTGTTTTTT
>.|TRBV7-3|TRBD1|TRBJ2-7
CASSLTGFGQGRHEQYF
TGTGCCAGCAGCTTAACTGGGTTCGGACAGGGTCGACACGAGCAGTACTTC
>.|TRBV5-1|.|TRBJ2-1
CASRPGGDNEQFF
TGCGCCAGCCGCCCGGGGGGCGACAATGAGCAGTTCTTC
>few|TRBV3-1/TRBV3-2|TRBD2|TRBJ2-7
CASSPVGLAGVYEQYF
TGTGCCAGCAGCCCAGTTGGACTAGCGGGAGTATACGAGCAGTACTTC
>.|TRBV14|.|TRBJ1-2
CASSHRQSGGYTF
TGTGCCAGCAGCCACCGACAATCAGGTGGCTACACCTTC
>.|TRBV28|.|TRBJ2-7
CATSLLQREQYF
TGTGCCACCTCCTTACTACAACGCGAGCAGTACTTC
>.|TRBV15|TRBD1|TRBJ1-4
CATSRDGTELQKLFF
TGTGCCACCAGCAGAGATGGGACAGAATTGCAAAAACTGTTTTTT
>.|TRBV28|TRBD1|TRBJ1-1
CASSLVQGAEAFF
TGTGCCAGCAGTTTAGTACAGGGGGCTGAAGCTTTCTTT
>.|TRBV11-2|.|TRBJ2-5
CASSLVIRSIGETQYF
TGTGCCAGCAGCTTGGTCATTAGGAGCATTGGAGAGACCCAGTACTTC
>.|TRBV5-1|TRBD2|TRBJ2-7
CASSLGTSGRSYEQYF
TGCGCCAGCAGCTTAGGGACTAGCGGGAGATCCTACGAGCAGTACTTC
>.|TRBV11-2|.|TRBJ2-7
CASSPLGSSYEQYF
TGTGCCAGCAGCCCCCTTGGGAGCTCCTACGAGCAGTACTTC
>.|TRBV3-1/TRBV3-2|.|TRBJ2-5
CASSQGTREETQYF
TGTGCCAGCAGCCAAGGGACAAGGGAAGAGACCCAGTACTTC
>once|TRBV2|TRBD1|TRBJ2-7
CASIGQGGEQYF
TGTGCCAGCATTGGACAGGGAGGCGAGCAGTACTTC
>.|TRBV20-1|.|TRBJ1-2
CSASGQTGGDYGYTF
TGCAGTGCTAGTGGGCAAACAGGAGGGGACTATGGCTACACCTTC
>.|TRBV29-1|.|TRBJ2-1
CSVPAVADNEQFF
TGCAGCGTCCCCGCGGTAGCCGACAATGAGCAGTTCTTC
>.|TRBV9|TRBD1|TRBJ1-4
CASSVQTGLNEKLFF
TGTGCCAGCAGCGTCCAGACAGGGCTGAACGAAAAACTGTTTTTT
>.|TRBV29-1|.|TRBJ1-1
CSVLPGDTEAFF
TGCAGCGTTCTCCCGGGAGACACTGAAGCTTTCTTT
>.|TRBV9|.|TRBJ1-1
CASSVGTLGEAFF
TGTGCCAGCAGCGTAGGCACCCTCGGGGAAGCTTTCTTT
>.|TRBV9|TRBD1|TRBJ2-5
CASSVVGGQPQETQYF
TGTGCCAGCAGCGTAGTAGGGGGACAGCCCCAAGAGACCCAGTACTTC
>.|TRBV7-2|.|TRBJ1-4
CASSLAGRDNEKLFF
TGTGCCAGCAGCTTAGCGGGCAGGGATAATGAAAAACTGTTTTTT
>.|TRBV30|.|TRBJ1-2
CAWSVPSGGNYGYTF
TGTGCCTGGAGTGTACCGAGTGGGGGGAACTATGGCTACACCTTC
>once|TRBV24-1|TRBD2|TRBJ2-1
CATSDPGTPSGPYNEQFF
TGTGCCACCAGTGATCCCGGCACCCCTAGCGGGCCTTACAATGAGCAGTTCTTC
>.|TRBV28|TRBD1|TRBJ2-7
CASSSSPGQGAYEQYF
TGTGCCAGCAGTTCTTCACCGGGACAGGGGGCCTACGAGCAGTACTTC
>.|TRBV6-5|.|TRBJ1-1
CASSLLLAEAFF
TGTGCCAGCAGTCTTCTTCTCGCTGAAGCTTTCTTT
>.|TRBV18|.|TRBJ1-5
CASSPIRGNNQPQHF
TGTGCCAGCTCACCAATTCGAGGGAACAATCAGCCCCAGCATTTT
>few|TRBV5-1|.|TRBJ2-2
CASRLAANTGELFF
TGCGCCAGCAGACTAGCAGCGAACACCGGGGAGCTGTTTTTT
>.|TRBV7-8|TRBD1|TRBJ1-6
CASSYPETGGVRTLHF
TGTGCCAGCAGCTATCCCGAGACAGGGGGCGTCCGCACCCTCCACTTT
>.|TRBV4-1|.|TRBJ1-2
CASSQGDRNPNYGYTF
TGCGCCAGCAGCCAAGGAGACAGGAACCCCAACTATGGCTACACCTTC
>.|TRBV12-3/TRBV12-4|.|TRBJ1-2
CASSPTASYGYTF
TGTGCCAGCAGTCCTACAGCCTCCTATGGCTACACCTTC
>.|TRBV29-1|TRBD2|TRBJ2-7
CSATGTSGDYEQYF
TGCAGCGCCACAGGGACTAGCGGGGATTACGAGCAGTACTTC
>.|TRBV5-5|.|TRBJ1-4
CASSFPPGEKLFF
TGTGCCAGCAGCTTCCCCCCAGGGGAAAAACTGTTTTTT
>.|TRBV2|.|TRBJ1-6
CASSEDGRNSPLHF
TGTGCCAGCAGTGAAGATGGGAGGAATTCACCCCTCCACTTT
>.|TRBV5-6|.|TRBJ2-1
CAVAMAGSSYNEQFF
TGTGCCGTAGCCATGGCGGGATCCTCCTACAATGAGCAGTTCTTC
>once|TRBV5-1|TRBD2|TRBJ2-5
CASSQGTSGRETQYF
TGCGCCAGCAGCCAAGGGACTAGCGGCCGAGAGACCCAGTACTTC
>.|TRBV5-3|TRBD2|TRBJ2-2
CARSRGVGASGSHTGELFF
TGTGCCAGAAGCCGGGGTGTGGGCGCTAGCGGGAGTCACACCGGGGAGCTGTTTTTT
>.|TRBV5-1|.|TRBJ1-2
CASSRRGGYTF
TGCGCCAGCAGCCGTAGGGGTGGCTACACCTTC
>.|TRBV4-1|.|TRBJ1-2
CASSQAGWWGYTF
TGCGCCAGCAGCCAAGCAGGGTGGTGGGGCTACACCTTC
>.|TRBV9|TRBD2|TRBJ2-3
CASSPRTSGRRNTQYF
TGTGCCAGCAGCCCCAGGACTAGCGGGAGACGGAATACGCAGTATTTT
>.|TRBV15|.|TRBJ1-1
CATSRGDTEAFF
TGTGCCACCAGCAGGGGAGACACTGAAGCTTTCTTT
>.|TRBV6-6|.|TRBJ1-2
CASSYGNAGVDGYTF
TGTGCCAGCAGTTACGGGAACGCAGGGGTGGATGGCTACACCTTC